This entry is about one T cell receptor (beta chain). Antigen unknown. This sample was taken from a study of cytomegalovirus exposure and HLA in healthy donors. This CDR3 region has 15 residues. Germline V lookup: CDR1 MNHEY, CDR2 SMNVEV (reference sequence). Trimming took off 2 bases at V and 3 bases at J, with 13 bases between the two ends. General observations from the study: For most subjects, TCR beta sequences were reported to predict HLA-A and HLA-B alleles with accuracy. A classifier reportedly called cytomegalovirus status with high sensitivity and specificity.

The PCR ran on 60 Vbeta and 13 Jbeta primers. The method was immunoSEQ multiplex PCR; TCRdb's version includes in-frame clones alone and lacks a portion of them. Altogether more than 150,000 clones are present, about 78% being singletons, with the ten largest covering under 1.5%. This sequence joins TRBV27 and TRBJ1-1; the D gene is possibly TRBD1 (5 bases). The TCR comes from a male donor in good health and CMV-seronegative. The sequenced sample was PBMCs. CDR3 sequence (DNA): TGTGCCAGCAGTTTAATGGCAGGGCGGTACACTGAAGCTTTCTTT. It codes for CASSLMAGRYTEAFF.